This T cell receptor (beta chain) originates from a study of T cells after yellow fever vaccination. This clonotype was recorded at least ten times. TCRdb called the 5' RACE reads again in MiXCR, with one record for every CDR3 protein. The sample carries approximately 340,000 distinct CDR3 sequences, 8.7% recorded once. The V end lost 4 bases, the J end lost 4 bases, and 18 bases lay between the germline ends. The CDR3 covers 15 residues. Germline loops: CDR1 SGHRS, CDR2 YFSETQ. The sequenced sample was PBMCs, obtained on the day of the first yellow fever vaccination. The TCR sequence derives from a man aged 18 to 30 who received the YFV17D yellow fever vaccine. The V gene is TRBV5-1, the J gene TRBJ2-7; no clear D gene. The CDR3 DNA follows: TGCGCCAGCAGCCCCACCGGGTCCCCTCTGTACGAGCAGTACGTC. This encodes CASSPTGSPLYEQYV.